Each of the 9 T cell receptor beta chains below was sequenced from the same sample in a study of T cell repertoires in cytomegalovirus infection. Via MiXCR, TCRdb re-called the reads, giving one row per CDR3 protein. There are 200,000 to 250,000 distinct CDR3 sequences in the sample; 6% to 8% occur only once, and around 6.5% lies in the top ten. The specimen was PBMCs. The source of these receptors is a human donor in good health (CMV status not recorded). Some clones in this sample may be carry-over from other donors' samples.

This clonotype was seen many times. The rearrangement links TRBV12-3 or TRBV12-4 to TRBJ2-3; 10 bases match TRBD2. CDR3 size: 18 residues. V was clipped by 3 bases and J by 1 base; unmatched bases: 10. CDR3 sequence (DNA): TGTGCCAGCAGTTTTAACTTGGGAGCGGGGGGGCGCACAGATACGCAGTATTTT. Translation gives CASSFNLGAGGRTDTQYF.

The chain uses TRBV6-5 and TRBJ1-4, with 9 bases that match TRBD1. With V trimmed by 6 bases and J by 4 bases, 9 bases remained unmatched. Per germline, CDR1 MNHEY and CDR2 SVGAGI. This CDR3 is 16 amino acids long. In nucleotides, the CDR3 is TGTGCCAGCAGACTGACAGGGGGAAGGGTTAATGAAAAACTGTTTTTT. Translation: CASRLTGGRVNEKLFF.

In its sample, this clonotype was seen many times. This chain joins TRBV12-3 or TRBV12-4 and TRBJ1-1, with a weak D call TRBD1 (6 bases). V lost 7 bases and J 0 bases, leaving 21 bases between the germline ends. The CDR3 length is 17 residues. The CDR3 loop reads CASNLGGPGEVNTEAFF. CDR3 DNA: TGTGCCAGCAACCTTGGGGGACCAGGGGAGGTGAACACTGAAGCTTTCTTT.

This clonotype was seen at least ten times. The V gene is TRBV10-3, the J gene TRBJ1-1; no firm D call. Germline values: CDR1 ENHRY, CDR2 SYGVKD. V lost 8 bases and J 1 base, leaving 8 bases between the germline ends. This CDR3 spans 12 amino acids. The CDR3 spells CAISTKNTEAFF. For the CDR3, the DNA is TGTGCCATCTCAACGAAGAACACTGAAGCTTTCTTT.

This clonotype came up many times. This chain uses TRBV28 with TRBJ1-2; the D gene is possibly TRBD1 (5 bases). CDR1 and CDR2 from the germline V gene are MDHEN and SYDVKM. The CDR3 spans 11 residues. V was clipped by 6 bases and J by 8 bases, with 10 bases between them. The CDR3 loop reads CASSGGFGYTF. The CDR3 nucleotides read TGTGCCAGCAGCGGGGGATTCGGCTACACCTTC.

This clonotype was recorded a few times. CDR3 sequence (DNA): TGCAGTGCTAGAGACGGGGGGAGGCCAGATACGCAGTATTTT. This codes for CSARDGGRPDTQYF. This chain uses TRBV20-1 with TRBJ2-3; TRBD2 matches 7 bases. The germline V gene encodes CDR1 DFQATT and CDR2 SNEGSKA (reference sequence). This CDR3 is built from 14 residues. V gave up 0 bases and J gave up 4 bases; unmatched junction bases: 4.

This clonotype was observed at least ten times. The chain links TRBV11-2 to TRBJ1-2; D might be TRBD1 (6 bases). This CDR3 is 16 amino acids long. Trimming removed 4 bases at V and 2 bases at J, with 17 bases between. The germline gives CDR1 SGHAT, CDR2 FQNNGV. The CDR3 sequence: CASSSLGQRRNYGYTF. In nucleotides, the CDR3 is TGTGCCAGCAGCTCCCTCGGACAGAGACGGAACTATGGCTACACCTTC.

This clonotype has ten or more counts. The chain employs TRBV7-2 and TRBJ2-3; TRBD1 might be the D (6 bases). CDR3 size: 16 residues. Looked up from germline, CDR1 is SGHTA and CDR2 is FQGNSA. Trimming cost V 6 bases and J 2 bases, with 18 bases left between them. The DNA of the CDR3 is TGTGCCAGCAGTCGGTATAGTGGGGGCTACACAGATACGCAGTATTTT. Residues: CASSRYSGGYTDTQYF.

Points on this clonotype: This may come from a read error, since a much larger clone is one base off. The chain couples TRBV7-9 to TRBJ2-7; 7 nucleotides agree with TRBD2. V lost 5 bases, J lost 3 bases, and 1 base stayed unmatched. CDR1 and CDR2 from the germline V gene are SEHNR and FQNEAQ (reference sequence). This CDR3 region has 12 residues. CDR3 region: CASSGGDYEQYF. DNA for the CDR3: TGTGCCAGCAGCGGGGGGGACTACGAGCAGTACTTC.